This TCR beta chain comes out of a study of spatial heterogeneity in lung cancer. At least ten counts were recorded for this clonotype. Its target is not known. Study-level results: Tumor mutation counts were tracked by expanded intratumoral alpha and beta TCR counts.

Each molecule of TCR cDNA was tagged with one unique molecular identifier. TCRdb passed the 5' RACE reads through MiXCR, listing each CDR3 protein once. The sample records roughly 9,000 distinct CDR3 sequences, under 6.5% being singletons. Sample time point: sample taken at primary tumor resection. The V end lost 4 bases, the J end lost 5 bases, and 9 bases lay between the germline ends. Germline assignment: CDR1 SNHLY and CDR2 FYNNEI. The CDR3 loop spans 14 amino acids. The material sequenced was lung tumor tissue, taken at surgery. V usage is TRBV2 and J usage is TRBJ1-6; D possibly corresponds to TRBD1 (6 bases). The clonotype comes from a male donor with early-stage non-small cell lung cancer. The DNA of the CDR3 is TGTGCCAGCAGTGGACAGGATAATAATTCACCCCTCCACTTT. Translated, it gives CASSGQDNNSPLHF.